This T cell receptor beta chain was sequenced for a study of control samples from healthy donors and cancer patients. The assay was immunoSEQ multiplex PCR, and TCRdb's table has in-frame clones only and misses some. This table has 64,000 or so clones, more than 90% appearing once. The J segment lost 8 bases and the V segment lost 4 bases, leaving 10 bases of the junction unmatched. CDR3 length: 16 residues. Germline CDR1 and CDR2: SGDLS and YYNGEE. The sequencing input was PBMCs. V and J are TRBV9 and TRBJ1-6; 9 positions agree with TRBD1. This sequence originates from a man aged 35 to 55 with colorectal cancer. The CDR3 sequence is CASSTSGTGMDSPLHF. CDR3 bases: TGTGCCAGCAGCACTTCCGGGACAGGGATGGATTCACCCCTCCACTTT.